A selection of T cell receptor beta chains follows, all from one sample in a study of T cell changes during pregnancy in multiple sclerosis. Sequenced by immunoSEQ multiplex PCR; TCRdb stores in-frame clones only, minus some. The sample lists over 45,000 clones, about nine tenths occurring once. Sequenced here: CD4+ T cells from peripheral blood mononuclear cells, sampled after pregnancy. These receptor sequences come from a female donor with multiple sclerosis, enrolled in a pregnancy study. The CDR3 runs from the conserved cysteine through the conserved F or W. Fields, in order: clone size, J gene, D gene, V gene, CDR3 protein, CDR3 DNA. D genes are given only for firm matches. Where a row states a size, it is once, few, many or the class of an expanded clone; other rows omit it.

clone size: .
J gene: TRBJ1-1
D gene: .
V gene: TRBV28
CDR3 protein: CASIPTALTEAFF
CDR3 DNA: TGTGCCAGCATCCCGACAGCCCTTACCGAAGCTTTCTTT

clone size: .
J gene: TRBJ2-7
D gene: TRBD2
V gene: TRBV7-2
CDR3 protein: CATSPGGSSYEQYF
CDR3 DNA: TGTGCCACCTCCCCGGGAGGGAGCTCCTACGAGCAGTACTTC

clone size: .
J gene: TRBJ2-1
D gene: .
V gene: TRBV7-3
CDR3 protein: CASSLGGGYNEQFF
CDR3 DNA: TGTGCCAGCAGCTTAGGGGGAGGATACAATGAGCAGTTCTTC

clone size: .
J gene: TRBJ2-5
D gene: TRBD2
V gene: TRBV11-2
CDR3 protein: CASSFRWTSGQAQETQYF
CDR3 DNA: TGTGCCAGCAGCTTCCGATGGACTAGCGGGCAAGCCCAAGAGACCCAGTACTTC

clone size: .
J gene: TRBJ1-2
D gene: .
V gene: TRBV28
CDR3 protein: CATAQVYYGYTF
CDR3 DNA: TGTGCCACCGCTCAGGTATACTATGGCTACACCTTC

clone size: .
J gene: TRBJ1-2
D gene: TRBD1
V gene: TRBV7-8
CDR3 protein: CASSLGGQGINYGYTF
CDR3 DNA: TGTGCCAGCAGCTTAGGGGGACAGGGGATCAACTATGGCTACACCTTC

clone size: .
J gene: TRBJ1-1
D gene: TRBD1
V gene: TRBV5-4
CDR3 protein: CASSRGRENTEAFF
CDR3 DNA: TGTGCCAGCAGCAGGGGGCGAGAGAACACTGAAGCTTTCTTT

clone size: .
J gene: TRBJ2-1
D gene: .
V gene: TRBV30
CDR3 protein: CAWSEGEGEQFF
CDR3 DNA: TGTGCCTGGAGTGAGGGTGAGGGTGAGCAGTTCTTC

clone size: .
J gene: TRBJ1-6
D gene: TRBD1
V gene: TRBV28
CDR3 protein: CASRPEQGSGNSPLHF
CDR3 DNA: TGTGCCAGCAGGCCAGAACAGGGGTCGGGAAATTCACCCCTCCACTTT

clone size: .
J gene: TRBJ1-1
D gene: TRBD1
V gene: TRBV7-9
CDR3 protein: CASSPPTGETEAFF
CDR3 DNA: TGTGCCAGCAGCCCGCCGACAGGGGAAACTGAAGCTTTCTTT

clone size: .
J gene: TRBJ1-5
D gene: .
V gene: TRBV7-2
CDR3 protein: CASSLAVDSNQPQHF
CDR3 DNA: TGTGCCAGCAGCTTAGCCGTAGATAGCAATCAGCCCCAGCATTTT

clone size: .
J gene: TRBJ2-7
D gene: TRBD2
V gene: TRBV19
CDR3 protein: CASRKAGGSYEQYF
CDR3 DNA: TGTGCCAGTCGTAAAGCGGGAGGTTCCTACGAGCAGTACTTC

clone size: .
J gene: TRBJ1-5
D gene: .
V gene: TRBV6-6
CDR3 protein: CASTITSGGREWPQHF
CDR3 DNA: TGTGCCAGCACCATTACCAGCGGGGGCCGAGAGTGGCCCCAGCATTTT

clone size: .
J gene: TRBJ2-3
D gene: .
V gene: TRBV10-3
CDR3 protein: CAISVRDSSTDTQYF
CDR3 DNA: TGTGCCATCAGTGTCCGGGACTCGAGCACAGATACGCAGTATTTT

clone size: once
J gene: TRBJ2-2
D gene: .
V gene: TRBV2
CDR3 protein: CASSDGLSNTGELFF
CDR3 DNA: TGTGCCAGCAGTGACGGTCTTTCGAACACCGGGGAGCTGTTTTTT

clone size: .
J gene: TRBJ1-4
D gene: TRBD1
V gene: TRBV5-1
CDR3 protein: CASSFTGASNEKLFF
CDR3 DNA: TGCGCCAGCAGCTTTACAGGGGCTTCTAATGAAAAACTGTTTTTT

clone size: .
J gene: TRBJ2-1
D gene: .
V gene: TRBV9
CDR3 protein: CASSVGLGSHNEQFF
CDR3 DNA: TGTGCCAGCAGCGTAGGTCTGGGCTCCCACAATGAGCAGTTCTTC

clone size: .
J gene: TRBJ2-3
D gene: TRBD2
V gene: TRBV7-2
CDR3 protein: CASSHRDGRTDTQYF
CDR3 DNA: TGTGCCAGCAGCCATCGAGACGGGAGGACGGATACGCAGTATTTT

clone size: .
J gene: TRBJ2-1
D gene: .
V gene: TRBV18
CDR3 protein: CASSPSTGLSYNEQFF
CDR3 DNA: TGTGCCAGCTCACCATCTACGGGACTGTCCTACAATGAGCAGTTCTTC

clone size: .
J gene: TRBJ1-1
D gene: .
V gene: TRBV18
CDR3 protein: CASSKAGERTEAFF
CDR3 DNA: TGTGCCAGCTCAAAGGCAGGGGAAAGAACTGAAGCTTTCTTT

clone size: .
J gene: TRBJ2-5
D gene: .
V gene: TRBV19
CDR3 protein: CASSLFTSLAAETQYF
CDR3 DNA: TGTGCCAGTAGCCTATTCACGAGCCTAGCTGCGGAGACCCAGTACTTC

clone size: .
J gene: TRBJ2-3
D gene: TRBD2
V gene: TRBV7-8
CDR3 protein: CASSPKGLAGVLDTQYF
CDR3 DNA: TGTGCCAGCAGCCCTAAGGGACTAGCGGGAGTCTTAGATACGCAGTATTTT

clone size: once
J gene: TRBJ2-3
D gene: TRBD2
V gene: TRBV9
CDR3 protein: CASASREFADTQYF
CDR3 DNA: TGTGCCAGCGCCTCGCGGGAGTTCGCAGATACGCAGTATTTT

clone size: .
J gene: TRBJ1-4
D gene: .
V gene: TRBV28
CDR3 protein: CASSSTWGGNEKLFF
CDR3 DNA: TGTGCCAGCAGTTCGACATGGGGCGGTAATGAAAAACTGTTTTTT

clone size: .
J gene: TRBJ2-2
D gene: TRBD1
V gene: TRBV11-3
CDR3 protein: CASSPGTDFTGELFF
CDR3 DNA: TGTGCCAGCAGCCCCGGGACAGATTTCACCGGGGAGCTGTTTTTT

clone size: .
J gene: TRBJ2-1
D gene: TRBD2
V gene: TRBV5-4
CDR3 protein: CASSPTGGGGIYEQFF
CDR3 DNA: TGTGCCAGCAGCCCAACCGGCGGGGGAGGGATCTATGAGCAGTTCTTC

clone size: .
J gene: TRBJ1-3
D gene: TRBD1
V gene: TRBV7-2
CDR3 protein: CASSSTGVTGNTIYF
CDR3 DNA: TGTGCCAGCAGCTCCACAGGGGTTACAGGAAACACCATATATTTT

clone size: .
J gene: TRBJ2-7
D gene: .
V gene: TRBV28
CDR3 protein: CASTPGGAHEQYF
CDR3 DNA: TGTGCCAGCACCCCTGGGGGGGCCCACGAGCAGTACTTC

clone size: few
J gene: TRBJ2-3
D gene: .
V gene: TRBV7-3
CDR3 protein: CASSLTNSGTDTQYF
CDR3 DNA: TGTGCCAGCAGCTTAACTAATAGCGGCACAGATACGCAGTATTTT

clone size: .
J gene: TRBJ1-1
D gene: TRBD1
V gene: TRBV7-8
CDR3 protein: CASSPPGTGKGEAFF
CDR3 DNA: TGTGCCAGCAGCCCCCCCGGGACAGGGAAAGGTGAGGCTTTCTTT

clone size: .
J gene: TRBJ2-1
D gene: .
V gene: TRBV7-3
CDR3 protein: CASSTDSDEQFF
CDR3 DNA: TGTGCCAGCAGCACCGACAGCGATGAGCAGTTCTTC

clone size: .
J gene: TRBJ2-5
D gene: .
V gene: TRBV19
CDR3 protein: CASSPGDRFYQETQYF
CDR3 DNA: TGTGCCAGTAGTCCCGGAGACCGCTTTTACCAAGAGACCCAGTACTTC

clone size: .
J gene: TRBJ1-3
D gene: TRBD1
V gene: TRBV5-1
CDR3 protein: CASSLVPITGGSSGNTIYF
CDR3 DNA: TGCGCCAGCAGCTTGGTCCCCATCACAGGGGGCAGCTCTGGAAACACCATATATTTT

clone size: .
J gene: TRBJ2-1
D gene: TRBD1
V gene: TRBV29-1
CDR3 protein: CSVESAGGVEQFF
CDR3 DNA: TGCAGCGTTGAGTCGGCAGGGGGAGTCGAGCAGTTCTTC

clone size: .
J gene: TRBJ2-1
D gene: TRBD2
V gene: TRBV5-1
CDR3 protein: CASSGRDPPYNEQFF
CDR3 DNA: TGCGCCAGCAGCGGGAGGGATCCTCCCTATAATGAGCAGTTCTTC

clone size: .
J gene: TRBJ1-5
D gene: .
V gene: TRBV28
CDR3 protein: CASSEQIYSNQPQHF
CDR3 DNA: TGTGCCAGCAGTGAACAGATTTATAGCAATCAGCCCCAGCATTTT

clone size: .
J gene: TRBJ2-5
D gene: .
V gene: TRBV6-5
CDR3 protein: CASSNSRQETQYF
CDR3 DNA: TGTGCCAGCAGCAACAGCAGGCAAGAGACCCAGTACTTC

clone size: medium-sized
J gene: TRBJ1-1
D gene: TRBD1
V gene: TRBV18
CDR3 protein: CASSRLTGMNTEAFF
CDR3 DNA: TGTGCCAGCTCCCGCCTGACAGGGATGAACACTGAAGCTTTCTTT

clone size: .
J gene: TRBJ2-7
D gene: TRBD2
V gene: TRBV18
CDR3 protein: CASSPLGTSGSYEQYF
CDR3 DNA: TGTGCCAGCTCACCCCTCGGGACTAGCGGCTCCTACGAGCAGTACTTC

clone size: once
J gene: TRBJ2-3
D gene: .
V gene: TRBV9
CDR3 protein: CASSAEQFVRDTQYF
CDR3 DNA: TGTGCCAGCAGCGCGGAGCAGTTCGTAAGAGATACGCAGTATTTT

clone size: .
J gene: TRBJ2-1
D gene: .
V gene: TRBV14
CDR3 protein: CASSQVIGSGQQFF
CDR3 DNA: TGTGCCAGCAGCCAAGTCATCGGCAGCGGGCAGCAGTTCTTC

clone size: .
J gene: TRBJ1-1
D gene: .
V gene: TRBV28
CDR3 protein: CATRGTPEAFF
CDR3 DNA: TGTGCCACCCGGGGGACGCCCGAAGCTTTCTTT

clone size: few
J gene: TRBJ1-1
D gene: .
V gene: TRBV18
CDR3 protein: CASSPYPDRSNTEAFF
CDR3 DNA: TGTGCCAGCTCACCCTATCCGGACAGATCGAACACTGAAGCTTTCTTT

clone size: .
J gene: TRBJ2-4
D gene: .
V gene: TRBV11-2
CDR3 protein: CASSLTGELNIQYF
CDR3 DNA: TGTGCCAGCAGCTTAACGGGAGAGCTAAACATTCAGTACTTC

clone size: .
J gene: TRBJ2-1
D gene: TRBD2
V gene: TRBV6-5
CDR3 protein: CASSPSGLVGEQFF
CDR3 DNA: TGTGCCAGCAGTCCCTCGGGACTAGTGGGGGAGCAGTTCTTC

clone size: .
J gene: TRBJ1-1
D gene: .
V gene: TRBV27
CDR3 protein: CASSGQPNTEAFF
CDR3 DNA: TGTGCCAGCAGTGGACAGCCAAACACTGAAGCTTTCTTT

clone size: .
J gene: TRBJ1-6
D gene: .
V gene: TRBV28
CDR3 protein: CVPPTNSPLHF
CDR3 DNA: TGTGTACCCCCGACAAATTCACCCCTCCACTTT

clone size: once
J gene: TRBJ2-7
D gene: TRBD2
V gene: TRBV19
CDR3 protein: CASTPGLGVSAYEQYF
CDR3 DNA: TGTGCCAGTACCCCGGGACTAGGGGTTAGCGCCTACGAGCAGTACTTC

clone size: .
J gene: TRBJ1-3
D gene: TRBD1
V gene: TRBV7-9
CDR3 protein: CASSQGGVWGNTIYF
CDR3 DNA: TGTGCCAGCAGCCAGGGGGGCGTGTGGGGAAACACCATATATTTT